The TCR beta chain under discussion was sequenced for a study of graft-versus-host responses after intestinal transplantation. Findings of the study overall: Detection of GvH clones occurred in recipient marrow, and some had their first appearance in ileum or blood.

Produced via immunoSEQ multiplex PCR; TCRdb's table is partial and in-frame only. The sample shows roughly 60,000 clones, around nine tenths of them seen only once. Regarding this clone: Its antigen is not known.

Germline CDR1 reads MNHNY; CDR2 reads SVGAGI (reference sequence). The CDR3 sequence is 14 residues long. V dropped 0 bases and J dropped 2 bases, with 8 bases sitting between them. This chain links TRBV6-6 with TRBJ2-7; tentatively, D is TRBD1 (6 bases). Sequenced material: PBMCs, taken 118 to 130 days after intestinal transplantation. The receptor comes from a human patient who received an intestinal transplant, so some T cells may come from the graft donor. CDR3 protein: CASSYSQGPYEQYF. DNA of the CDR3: TGTGCCAGCAGTTACTCTCAGGGGCCCTACGAGCAGTACTTC.